The clone carrying this T cell receptor beta chain was found many times. Its antigen is still unknown. The CDR3 runs 14 residues. Trimming took off 7 bases at V and 3 bases at J, with 13 bases between the two ends. The sample originates from a study of T cells in Graves' hyperthyroidism and ophthalmopathy. Study-wide findings and caveats: A model built on 13 V-J features separated ophthalmopathy from stable hyperthyroidism. Peripheral blood also featured most of the thyroid clonotypes expanded above 0.001.

Using RNA transcripts as the source, TCR beta CDR3 regions were amplified. The TCR CDR3 first-round RT-PCR relied on the HTBI primer set. TCRdb re-derived calls from the multiplex PCR reads in MiXCR, one entry per CDR3 protein. The table records hundreds of thousands of distinct CDR3 sequences, less than 15% of them present only once. A lack of ophthalmopathy progression within 18 months defined stable Graves' hyperthyroidism. Patients were excluded because of uncontrolled infection, other autoimmune disease, pregnancy or lactation. Sequenced material: blood. This clonotype originated in a young woman with Graves' hyperthyroidism. The V and J genes are TRBV12-3 or TRBV12-4 and TRBJ1-3; D possibly corresponds to TRBD1 (5 bases). CDR3 in amino acids: CASTRDARGNTIYF. The DNA for the CDR3 is TGTGCCAGCACCCGGGACGCGCGTGGAAACACCATATATTTT.